This TCR beta chain was sequenced during a study of T cell repertoires in cytomegalovirus infection. In the study overall: A matching HLA type, together with CMV infection, was signaled by public TCR beta signatures. General study results and limits: Summed public TCR beta family frequency identified CMV carriers bearing the relevant HLA.

Using its own MiXCR run on the reads, TCRdb lists one record per CDR3 protein. The repertoire has about 260,000 distinct CDR3 sequences, approximately 13% of them found once; the top ten carry 7% to 9.5%. This clonotype was counted a few times. Antigen unknown. The CDR3 is 13 amino acids. Trimming shortened V by 1 base and J by 3 bases, and 4 bases separated the two germline ends. Germline CDR1 is ENHRY and CDR2 is SYGVKD. The genes are TRBV10-3 and TRBJ1-5; D ambiguous. The sequencing input was PBMCs. The origin of this receptor is a human donor in good health (CMV status not recorded). Some clones in this sample may be carry-over from other donors' samples. The CDR3 nucleotides are TGTGCCATCAGTGAGTGGGCCAATCAGCCCCAGCATTTT. It encodes CAISEWANQPQHF.